This T cell receptor (beta chain) emerged from a study of blood T cell repertoires in COVID-19. Study information: Both acute and convalescent COVID-19 samples were obtained from the United States, Italy and Spain.

In Seattle, patients joined the study during active infection and were tracked longitudinally. Per the study methods: By means of reference gene primer amplification, nucleated cell counts were estimated. TCRdb keeps only in-frame clones here, not all; method: immunoSEQ multiplex PCR. V and J calls plus clone size are reproduced from that table; the DNA served to infer D and trimming. This sample has some 300,000 clones, with 90% found just once. Sequencing input: peripheral blood. This receptor was identified in a woman aged 40 to 50 with COVID-19, enrolled during active disease.

The CDR3 reads CASSGTAQETQYF. CDR3 coding DNA: TGTGCCAGCAGTGGGACAGCACAAGAGACCCAGTACTTC. The chain employs TRBV27 and TRBJ2-5, with 7 bases matching TRBD1. The trim removed 5 bases at V and 2 bases at J, leaving 2 bases unmatched. Germline V CDR1 and CDR2: MNHEY, SMNVEV (reference sequence). The CDR3 has 13 residues.